A single T cell receptor (beta chain) is shown here with its context. Its target antigen remains unknown. No qualities accompany the bases; no much larger clone lies one base away. Its CDR3 holds 15 amino acids, cysteine through phenylalanine. The CDR3 DNA has 45 bases and is translated from base 1. As encoded in the germline V gene, CDR1 is SGDLS while CDR2 is YYNGEE. V was cut back by 3 bases and J by 0 bases, leaving a gap of 12 bases between them. The sample belongs to a study of T cell responses to AZD1222 COVID-19 vaccine (dated by TCRdb to the early 2020s). Context from the whole study: AZD1222 recipients with second doses at about 4 weeks or about 12 weeks were pooled, because spike-specific TCR depth and breadth did not differ between schedules. Trial participants were enrolled by age into subgroups of 18-55, 56-69 and 70-plus years, and roughly 150, 30 and 60 TCR-sequenced participants, respectively, were included in these subgroups. A total of 230 to 250 trial participants underwent TCR sequencing, of whom around 210 had received two doses of AZD1222 and about 25 had received two doses of the MenACWY control vaccine.

What this sample's time point label stands for: baseline before first vaccination. Vaccinee samples were obtained from the UK trials COV001 and COV002, which included a single-blind randomized controlled phase 2/3 trial of AZD1222 (ChAdOx1 nCoV-19) in healthy adults. For TCRbeta chain sequencing, PBMC samples were collected from trial participants at day 0 and at day 28 after the second dose. The paper as a whole reports these results and caveats: In the small 56-69-year group, the increase in depth fell short of significance, most likely because of low power. Participants were mostly white British and included more females than males, and it was suggested by the authors that clonal diversity may have been underestimated. Conclusions about previously exposed vaccinees are limited, since just 5 to 7 AZD1222 recipients were seropositive for SARS-CoV-2 at baseline. Reportedly, almost half of the unique spike-specific TCRs recognized epitopes lying outside the regions that are mutated in the B.1.351 and B.1.1.7 variants. The whole spike protein was spanned by vaccine-associated CD4 TCRs, and dominant responses were seen in regions 160-218 and 743-854. Spike-specific TCR breadth and depth rose significantly after two AZD1222 doses compared with day 0 and with MenACWY recipients. No day 14 peak-response samples were available, so repertoires were characterized only after the peak T cell response.

The CDR3 regions of human TCRbeta chains were analyzed by immunosequencing. In the original analysis: TCRs in the repertoires were matched against a reference library of SARS-CoV-2-specific TCRs that had been generated with the MIRA antigen-specificity platform. Breadth meant the fraction of unique TCRs that were SARS-CoV-2-associated, whereas depth meant the fraction of total T cells that were SARS-CoV-2-associated. Using the MIRA data, each spike-specific TCR was mapped to the spike region that the TCR reacts to and placed in a CD4 or CD8 class. Log10-transformed breadth and depth values were compared by one-way ANOVA with Sidak's multiple comparisons tests. In TCRdb, the immuneACCESS table is reduced to in-frame sequences with V and J assigned. These tables do not hold every clone; where another copy was compared, an unresolved V gene accounts for under half, and the others remain unexplained. V, J and clone size reflect that table, while D and trimming were determined from the DNA. This sample comprises roughly 180,000 clones, 94% of them detected only once. The ten largest clones take up about 0.6% of the sample.

The sequence joins TRBV9 to TRBJ1-2; TRBD1 is perhaps the D gene, given 5 matching bases. Source: peripheral blood, taken on day 0 of AZD1222 vaccination. This clonotype was obtained from an adult in good health. Here the CDR3 is given as CASSGLAGTNYGYTF. The DNA sequence follows: TGTGCCAGCAGCGGACTGGCAGGGACTAACTATGGCTACACCTTC.